This T cell receptor (beta chain) is from a study of OX40 agonist ivuxolimab in advanced cancers. Clones were sequenced by immunoSEQ multiplex PCR, and TCRdb holds only the in-frame ones, with some missing. Among 65,000 to 75,000 clones listed, roughly 85% were seen once. The CDR3 extends over 15 amino acids. V gave up 3 bases and J gave up 3 bases, with 14 bases separating them. The germline V gene encodes CDR1 SNHLY and CDR2 FYNNEI. V gene TRBV2 combines with J gene TRBJ2-5; possibly TRBD2 for D (5 bases). The sequences come from CD4+ or CD8+ T cells sorted from blood, collected in a trial of the OX40 agonist ivuxolimab. This TCR came from an adult with an advanced solid tumor such as melanoma, head and neck, liver or kidney cancer. In DNA, the CDR3 is TGTGCCAGCAGTGACGCTGACTACGTCAAAGAGACCCAGTACTTC. Translating gives CASSDADYVKETQYF.